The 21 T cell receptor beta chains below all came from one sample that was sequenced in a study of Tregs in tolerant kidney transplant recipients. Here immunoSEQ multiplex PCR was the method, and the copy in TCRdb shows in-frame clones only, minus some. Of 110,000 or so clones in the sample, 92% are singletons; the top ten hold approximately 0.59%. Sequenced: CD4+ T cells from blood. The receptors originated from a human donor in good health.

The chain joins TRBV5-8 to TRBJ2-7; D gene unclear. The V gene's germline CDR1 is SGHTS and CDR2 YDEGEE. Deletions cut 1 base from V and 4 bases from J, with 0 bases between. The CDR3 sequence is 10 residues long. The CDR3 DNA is TGTGCCAGCAGCTTGTACGAGCAGTACTTC. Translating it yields CASSLYEQYF. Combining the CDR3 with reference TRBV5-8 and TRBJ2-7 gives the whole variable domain EAGVTQSPTHLIKTRGQQATLRCSPISGHTSVYWYQQALGLGLQFLLWYDEGEERNRGNFPPRFSGRQFPNYSSELNVNALELEDSALYLCASSLYEQYFGPGTRLTVT.

CDR3 DNA: TGTGCCAGCAGCACGGACTCTGGAAACACCATATATTTT. It translates to CASSTDSGNTIYF. V is TRBV9 and J is TRBJ1-3; D not certain. Trimming removed 4 bases from V and 0 bases from J, with 5 bases in between. There are 13 residues in the CDR3. The germline V gene encodes CDR1 SGDLS and CDR2 YYNGEE. The whole variable domain, remainder taken from reference TRBV9 and TRBJ1-3, is DSGVTQTPKHLITATGQRVTLRCSPRSGDLSVYWYQQSLDQGLQFLIQYYNGEERAKGNILERFSAQQFPDLHSELNLSSLELGDSALYFCASSTDSGNTIYFGEGSWLTVV.

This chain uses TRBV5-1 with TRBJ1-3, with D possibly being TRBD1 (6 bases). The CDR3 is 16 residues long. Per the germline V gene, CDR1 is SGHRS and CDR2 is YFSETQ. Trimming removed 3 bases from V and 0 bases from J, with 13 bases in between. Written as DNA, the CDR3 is TGCGCCAGCAGCTACGGACAGAGGACCTCTGGAAACACCATATATTTT. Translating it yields CASSYGQRTSGNTIYF.

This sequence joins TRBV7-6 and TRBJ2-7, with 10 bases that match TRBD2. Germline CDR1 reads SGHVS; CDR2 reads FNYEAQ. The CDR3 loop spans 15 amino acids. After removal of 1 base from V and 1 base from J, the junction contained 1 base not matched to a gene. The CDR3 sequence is CASSLGTSGSYEQYF. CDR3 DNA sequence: TGTGCCAGCAGCTTAGGGACTAGCGGATCCTACGAGCAGTACTTC.

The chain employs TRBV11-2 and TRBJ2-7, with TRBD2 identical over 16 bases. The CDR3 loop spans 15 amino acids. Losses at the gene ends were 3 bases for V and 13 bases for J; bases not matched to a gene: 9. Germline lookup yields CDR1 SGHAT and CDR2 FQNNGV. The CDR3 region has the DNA TGTGCCAGCAGCTTCCCCGGGACTAGCGGGAGGGTAAGATACTTC. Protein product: CASSFPGTSGRVRYF.

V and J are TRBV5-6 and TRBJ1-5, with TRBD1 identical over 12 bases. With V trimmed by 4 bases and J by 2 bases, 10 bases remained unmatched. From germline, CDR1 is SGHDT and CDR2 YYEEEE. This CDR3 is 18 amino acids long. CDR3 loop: CASSDRGQGAPGNQPQHF. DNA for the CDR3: TGTGCCAGCAGCGACAGGGGACAGGGGGCGCCGGGCAATCAGCCCCAGCATTTT.

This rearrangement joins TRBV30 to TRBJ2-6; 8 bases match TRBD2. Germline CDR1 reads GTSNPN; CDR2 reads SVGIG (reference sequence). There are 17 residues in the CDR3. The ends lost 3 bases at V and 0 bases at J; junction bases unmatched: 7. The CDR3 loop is CAWRSGRGISGANVLTF. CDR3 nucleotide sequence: TGTGCCTGGAGAAGCGGGAGAGGGATCTCTGGGGCCAACGTCCTGACTTTC. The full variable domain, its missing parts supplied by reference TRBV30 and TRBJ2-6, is SQTIHQWPATLVQPVGSPLSLECTVEGTSNPNLYWYRQAAGRGLQLLFYSVGIGQISSEVPQNLSASRPQDRQFILSSKKLLLSDSGFYLCAWRSGRGISGANVLTFGAGSRLTVL.

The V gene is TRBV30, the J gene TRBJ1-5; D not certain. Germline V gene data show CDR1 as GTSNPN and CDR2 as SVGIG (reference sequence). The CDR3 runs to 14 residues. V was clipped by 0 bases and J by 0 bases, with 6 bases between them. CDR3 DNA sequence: TGTGCCTGGAGTGTAAAGGGTAGCAATCAGCCCCAGCATTTT. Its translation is CAWSVKGSNQPQHF. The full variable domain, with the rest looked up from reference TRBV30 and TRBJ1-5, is SQTIHQWPATLVQPVGSPLSLECTVEGTSNPNLYWYRQAAGRGLQLLFYSVGIGQISSEVPQNLSASRPQDRQFILSSKKLLLSDSGFYLCAWSVKGSNQPQHFGDGTRLSIL.

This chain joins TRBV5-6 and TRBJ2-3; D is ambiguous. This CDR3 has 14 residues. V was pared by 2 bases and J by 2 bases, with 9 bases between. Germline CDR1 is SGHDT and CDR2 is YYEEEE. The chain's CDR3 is CASSFLSSTDTQYF. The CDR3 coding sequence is TGTGCCAGCAGCTTCCTCAGTTCCACAGATACGCAGTATTTT.

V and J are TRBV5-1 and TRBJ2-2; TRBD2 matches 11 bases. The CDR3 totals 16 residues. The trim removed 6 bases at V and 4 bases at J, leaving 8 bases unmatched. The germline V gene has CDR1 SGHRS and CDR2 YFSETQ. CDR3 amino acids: CASKPSGGSSTGELFF. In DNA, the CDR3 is TGCGCCAGCAAGCCTAGCGGGGGGTCGAGCACCGGGGAGCTGTTTTTT.

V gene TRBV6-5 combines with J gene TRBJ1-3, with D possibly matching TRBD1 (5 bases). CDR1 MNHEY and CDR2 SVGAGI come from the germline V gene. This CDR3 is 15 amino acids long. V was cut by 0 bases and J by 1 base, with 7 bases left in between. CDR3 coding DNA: TGTGCCAGCAGTTACTCAGCAGGGTCTGGAAACACCATATATTTT. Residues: CASSYSAGSGNTIYF.

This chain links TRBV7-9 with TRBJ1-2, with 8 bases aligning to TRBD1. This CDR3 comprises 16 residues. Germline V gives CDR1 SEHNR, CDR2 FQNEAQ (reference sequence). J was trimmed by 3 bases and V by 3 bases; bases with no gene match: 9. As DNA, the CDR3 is TGTGCCAGCAGCTTCACAGGGGGAAGGGGTGACTATGGCTACACCTTC. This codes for CASSFTGGRGDYGYTF.

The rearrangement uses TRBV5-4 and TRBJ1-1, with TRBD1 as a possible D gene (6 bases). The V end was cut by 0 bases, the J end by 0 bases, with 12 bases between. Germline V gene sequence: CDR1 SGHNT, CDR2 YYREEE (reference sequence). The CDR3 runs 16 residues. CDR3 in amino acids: CASSLAPTGVNTEAFF. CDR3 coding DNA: TGTGCCAGCAGCTTGGCCCCGACAGGCGTGAACACTGAAGCTTTCTTT.

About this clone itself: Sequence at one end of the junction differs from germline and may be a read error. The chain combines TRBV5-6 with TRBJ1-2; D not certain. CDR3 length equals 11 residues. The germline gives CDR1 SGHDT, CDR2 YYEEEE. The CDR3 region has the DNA TGTGCCAGCAGCTTGTGGCGGGCAGAAGCCTTC. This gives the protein CASSLWRAEAF.

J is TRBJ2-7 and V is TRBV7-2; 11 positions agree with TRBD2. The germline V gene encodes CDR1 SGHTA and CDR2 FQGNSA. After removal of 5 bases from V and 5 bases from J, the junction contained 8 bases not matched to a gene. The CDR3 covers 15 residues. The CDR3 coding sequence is TGTGCCAGCAGCATTAGCGGGAGGGCCGGAAACGAGCAGTACTTC. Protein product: CASSISGRAGNEQYF.

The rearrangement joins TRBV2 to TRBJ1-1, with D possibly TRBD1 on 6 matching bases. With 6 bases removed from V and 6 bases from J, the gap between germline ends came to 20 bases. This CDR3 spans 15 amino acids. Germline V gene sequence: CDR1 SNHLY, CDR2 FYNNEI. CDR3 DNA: TGTGCCAGCAGAACCTTAAGGGGGGGCGCCGCTGAAGCTTTCTTT. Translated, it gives CASRTLRGGAAEAFF.

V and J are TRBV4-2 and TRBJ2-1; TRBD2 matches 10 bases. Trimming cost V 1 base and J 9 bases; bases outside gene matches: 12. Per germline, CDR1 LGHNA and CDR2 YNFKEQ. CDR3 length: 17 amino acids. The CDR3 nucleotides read TGTGCCAGCAGCCAAGGGGGCAGCGGGAGGGCCCGAAGTGAGCAGTTCTTC. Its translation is CASSQGGSGRARSEQFF.

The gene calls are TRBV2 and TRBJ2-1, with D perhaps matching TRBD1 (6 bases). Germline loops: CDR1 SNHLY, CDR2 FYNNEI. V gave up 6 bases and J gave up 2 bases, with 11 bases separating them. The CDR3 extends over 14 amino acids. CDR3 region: CASRSGTTYNEQFF. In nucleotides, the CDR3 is TGTGCCAGCAGATCCGGGACAACCTACAATGAGCAGTTCTTC.

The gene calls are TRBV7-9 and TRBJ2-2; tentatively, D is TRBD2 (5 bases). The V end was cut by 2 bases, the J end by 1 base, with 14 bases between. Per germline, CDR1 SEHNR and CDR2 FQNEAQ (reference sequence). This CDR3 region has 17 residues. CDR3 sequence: CASSLSFGGRNTGELFF. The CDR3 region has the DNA TGTGCCAGCAGCTTAAGTTTCGGAGGAAGGAACACCGGGGAGCTGTTTTTT.

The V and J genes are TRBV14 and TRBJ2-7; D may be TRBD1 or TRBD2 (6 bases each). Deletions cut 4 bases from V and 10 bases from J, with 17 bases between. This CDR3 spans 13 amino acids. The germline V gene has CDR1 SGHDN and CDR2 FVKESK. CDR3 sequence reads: CASSLTYREEQYF. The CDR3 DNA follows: TGTGCCAGCAGCCTCACCTACAGGGAGGAACAGTACTTC.

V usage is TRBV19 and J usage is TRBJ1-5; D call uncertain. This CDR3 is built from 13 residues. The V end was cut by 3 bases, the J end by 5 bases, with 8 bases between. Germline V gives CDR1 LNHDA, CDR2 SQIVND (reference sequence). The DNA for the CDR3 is TGTGCCAGTAGTATCAACCGAGATCAGCCCCAGCATTTT. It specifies CASSINRDQPQHF. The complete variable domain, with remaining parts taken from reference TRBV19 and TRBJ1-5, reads DGGITQSPKYLFRKEGQNVTLSCEQNLNHDAMYWYRQDPGQGLRLIYYSQIVNDFQKGDIAEGYSVSREKKESFPLTVTSAQKNPTAFYLCASSINRDQPQHFGDGTRLSIL.